A selection of T cell receptor beta chains follows, all from one sample in a study of T-cell memory formation after mild COVID-19. TCRdb re-analysed the 5' RACE reads in MiXCR, keeping a single row per CDR3 protein. The sample has about 350,000 distinct CDR3 sequences, 14% seen once. The sequenced sample consisted of PBMCs or a T cell subset sorted from them (not recorded which). Every receptor here comes from a man between 18 and 35 years old who had mild COVID-19 (a few samples of this study predate the infection). Cell type and time point are not known. CDR3s include the opening cysteine and the closing phenylalanine or tryptophan. A D gene is named only where the DNA matches it firmly. Expanded clones get a size class; other rows say once, few or many, or leave the size out.

j_gene,d_gene,abundance,v_gene,CDR3nt,CDR3aa
TRBJ1-2,.,.,TRBV14,TGTGCCAGCAGCCAAGATACATATGGCTACACCTTC,CASSQDTYGYTF
TRBJ2-2,.,.,TRBV4-3,TGCGCCAGCAGCCCCGGGGGACAGTACACCGGGGAGCTGTTTTTT,CASSPGGQYTGELFF
TRBJ2-3,.,many,TRBV12-3/TRBV12-4,TGTGCCAGCAGTTATGGTAGAGGCGGTTCAGATACGCAGTATTTT,CASSYGRGGSDTQYF
TRBJ1-1,.,.,TRBV7-3,TGTGCCAGCAGCCTCTGGTCGGGGAACAGGAACACTGAAGCTTTCTTT,CASSLWSGNRNTEAFF
TRBJ2-3,.,many,TRBV3-1,TGTGCCAGCAGCCAAGGGTTGAGCTCAGATACGCAGTATTTT,CASSQGLSSDTQYF
TRBJ1-6,.,.,TRBV7-3,TGTGCCAGCAGCTTAACCCGGGCAAAGGGGTCACCCCTCCACTTT,CASSLTRAKGSPLHF
TRBJ1-3,.,few,TRBV6-5,TGTGCCAGCAGTTACTCGGCGGCTTCTGGAAACACCATATATTTT,CASSYSAASGNTIYF
TRBJ1-1,.,few,TRBV29-1,TGCAGCCGTGGAGACAGGCCGAACACTGAAGCTTTCTTT,CSRGDRPNTEAFF
TRBJ1-3,TRBD1,.,TRBV27,TGTGCCAGCAGTCGAGGGGACAGCTCTGGAAACACCATATATTTT,CASSRGDSSGNTIYF
TRBJ2-7,TRBD1,.,TRBV12-3/TRBV12-4,TGTGCCAGCAGTTTAGGATCGGGCAGGGGGCTTTCCGAGCAGTACTTC,CASSLGSGRGLSEQYF
TRBJ2-3,.,many,TRBV20-1,TGCAGTGCCACGGGACAAGGGGAGTTCACAGATACGCAGTATTTT,CSATGQGEFTDTQYF
TRBJ2-2,.,.,TRBV18,TGTGCCAGCTCACCATGGGGTCCAGCGAACACCGGGGAGCTGTTTTTT,CASSPWGPANTGELFF
TRBJ2-3,TRBD2,.,TRBV4-1,TGCGCCAGCAGCCGTAGACTAGCGGGGGGTAAAGATACGCAGTATTTT,CASSRRLAGGKDTQYF
TRBJ2-6,.,.,TRBV7-2,TGTGCCAGCAGCTTAGAGTCTGGGGCCAACGTCCTGACTTTC,CASSLESGANVLTF
TRBJ1-2,.,few,TRBV7-2,TGTGCCAGCAGCGCCTCTCCAAGCTATGGCTACACCTTC,CASSASPSYGYTF
TRBJ2-7,.,few,TRBV5-6,TGTGCCAGCAGCTCCGAGGTGGGACGGGGCAAGCAGTACTTC,CASSSEVGRGKQYF
TRBJ2-3,.,many,TRBV5-5,TGTGCCAGCAGCTGGGAAGAAGGGGATACGCAGTATTTT,CASSWEEGDTQYF
TRBJ1-6,.,many,TRBV3-1,TGTGCCAGCAGCCAAGATAGGGTAGGATCACCCCTCCACTTT,CASSQDRVGSPLHF
TRBJ2-7,.,.,TRBV7-2,TGTGCCAGCAGTCCCATCGAGTTCTACGAGCAGTACTTC,CASSPIEFYEQYF
TRBJ2-2,.,few,TRBV6-5,TGTGCCAGCAGTTACTCGGGTTTGGGCGGGGAGCTGTTTTTT,CASSYSGLGGELFF
TRBJ2-5,.,few,TRBV7-9,TGTGCCAGCAGCTTATGGGGACCCCGGGGGGAGACCCAGTACTTC,CASSLWGPRGETQYF
TRBJ2-3,TRBD2,few,TRBV6-4,TGTGCCAGCAGCGCGGGGCGGGGGGCCGTAGATACGCAGTATTTT,CASSAGRGAVDTQYF
TRBJ1-5,TRBD1,.,TRBV6-2/TRBV6-3,TGTGCCAGCAGTGGGACAGACCATAGCAATCAGCCCCAGCATTTT,CASSGTDHSNQPQHF
TRBJ1-1,.,few,TRBV7-2,TGTGCCAGCAGCTTAAAAAGTGCATTGAACACTGAAGCTTTCTTT,CASSLKSALNTEAFF
TRBJ1-2,.,few,TRBV20-1,TGCAGTGCTAGCGGTGTAGGGGGGCCTGGCTACACCTTC,CSASGVGGPGYTF
TRBJ2-3,.,.,TRBV9,TGTGCCAGCAGCGTAGCGGGGGGCGATACGCAGTATTTT,CASSVAGGDTQYF
TRBJ1-1,.,few,TRBV20-1,TGCAGTGCTAGTCCCAGGGTGCTCTCCTCTGAAGCTTTCTTT,CSASPRVLSSEAFF
TRBJ1-2,.,many,TRBV7-9,TGTGCCAGCAGCCCTCCCCCGGCAGGGAACTATGGCTACACCTTC,CASSPPPAGNYGYTF
TRBJ2-1,TRBD2,few,TRBV12-3/TRBV12-4,TGTGCCAGCAGCCCCCTGACTAGCGGGGGCGTGCAGTTCTTC,CASSPLTSGGVQFF
TRBJ2-2,TRBD2,few,TRBV7-3,TGTGCCAGCAGCAATCCTATAGCGGGGAACACCGGGGAGCTGTTTTTT,CASSNPIAGNTGELFF
TRBJ2-5,.,.,TRBV24-1,TGTGCCACCAGTGGGTCGGCAGAAGAGACCCAGTACTTC,CATSGSAEETQYF
TRBJ2-2,.,many,TRBV7-6,TGTGCCAGCAGCTCGTCTCGGGGGGCAGGAGGAACCGGGGAGCTGTTTTTT,CASSSSRGAGGTGELFF
TRBJ1-2,TRBD1,few,TRBV7-9,TGTGCCAGCAGCTCCTCAGGGGGCGGCTATGGCTACACCTTC,CASSSSGGGYGYTF
TRBJ2-7,.,few,TRBV5-1,TGCGCCAGCATGGGCACACATGGAATTGGCGAGCAGTACTTC,CASMGTHGIGEQYF
TRBJ2-5,.,.,TRBV12-3/TRBV12-4,TGTGCCAGCAGTTTTTTGCTGGGGCGGGAGACCCAGTACTTC,CASSFLLGRETQYF
TRBJ1-1,.,many,TRBV6-5,TGTGCCAGCAGGAAAAGAACTGAAGCTTTCTTT,CASRKRTEAFF
TRBJ1-6,TRBD1,few,TRBV5-1,TGCGCCAGCAGCTTGGGGGACAGTTTAAGGCCCCTCCACTTT,CASSLGDSLRPLHF
TRBJ2-2,.,many,TRBV7-6,TGTGCCAGCAGCTCCTCGCGGACTGCTAACACCGGGGAGCTGTTTTTT,CASSSSRTANTGELFF
TRBJ2-7,.,.,TRBV7-2,TGTGCCAGCAGCTTACGGTTTGGCTACGAGCAGTACTTC,CASSLRFGYEQYF
TRBJ2-5,.,few,TRBV14,TGTGCCAGCAGCCACACGAAGGAGAGGGACTGGAAAGAGACCCAGTACTTC,CASSHTKERDWKETQYF
TRBJ2-5,TRBD1,.,TRBV29-1,TGCAGCGCCCGACAGGGCCGTCAAGAGACCCAGTACTTC,CSARQGRQETQYF
TRBJ2-2,.,many,TRBV4-2,TGTGCCAGCAGCCAAGATACGCTGGGGGCGGGCACCGGGGAGCTGTTTTTT,CASSQDTLGAGTGELFF